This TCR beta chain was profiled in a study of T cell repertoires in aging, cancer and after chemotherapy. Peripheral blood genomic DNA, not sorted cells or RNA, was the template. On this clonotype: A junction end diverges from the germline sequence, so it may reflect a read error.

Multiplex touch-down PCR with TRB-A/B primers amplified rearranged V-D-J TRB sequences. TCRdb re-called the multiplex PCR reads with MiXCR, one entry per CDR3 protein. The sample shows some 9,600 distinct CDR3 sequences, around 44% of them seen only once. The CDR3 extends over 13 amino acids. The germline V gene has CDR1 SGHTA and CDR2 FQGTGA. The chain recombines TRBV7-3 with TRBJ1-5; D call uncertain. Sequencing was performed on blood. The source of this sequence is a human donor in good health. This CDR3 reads CASSLNSNQPQHF. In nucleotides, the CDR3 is TGTGCCAGCAGTTTAAATAGCAATCAGCCCCAGCATTTT. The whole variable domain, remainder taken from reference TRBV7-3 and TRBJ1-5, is GAGVSQTPSNKVTEKGKYVELRCDPISGHTALYWYRQSLGQGPEFLIYFQGTGAADDSGLPNDRFFAVRPEGSVSTLKIQRTERGDSAVYLCASSLNSNQPQHFGDGTRLSIL.